The 6 T cell receptor beta chains in this list originate from one sample, sequenced in a study of human T cells and chemical hapten exposure. The time point: patch test 1, 2 weeks after DPC sensitization. Treatment of the sample: therapeutic diphenylcyclopropenone sensitization with weekly scalp DPC. TCRdb ran MiXCR on the RACE reads and lists one entry per CDR3 protein. The sample carries under 200,000 distinct CDR3 sequences, approximately 14% recorded once. Sequences were derived from whole blood, sampled in connection with sensitization to the hapten diphenylcyclopropenone (DPC). These TCRs come from a woman aged 25 to 45 with alopecia areata. Some clones in this sample may be carry-over from other donors' samples.

This clonotype showed up many times. V and J are TRBV7-3 and TRBJ2-3; D call uncertain. V gave up 5 bases and J gave up 2 bases, with 20 bases separating them. Germline lookup yields CDR1 SGHTA and CDR2 FQGTGA. CDR3 length equals 17 residues. CDR3: CASSDTSTRSPTDTQYF. CDR3 coding DNA: TGTGCCAGCAGCGATACGAGTACAAGAAGCCCCACAGATACGCAGTATTTT.

This clonotype occurred many times. The chain joins TRBV20-1 to TRBJ1-5, with D possibly TRBD1 on 6 matching bases. V lost 2 bases to trimming and J lost 8 bases, with 19 bases between them. Germline CDR1 and CDR2: DFQATT and SNEGSKA (reference sequence). There are 15 residues in the CDR3. The CDR3 is CSARSRQAESEPQHF. CDR3 sequence (DNA): TGCAGTGCTAGATCCCGACAGGCTGAATCGGAGCCCCAGCATTTT.

This chain uses TRBV6-2 or TRBV6-3 with TRBJ2-1; TRBD2 agrees at 8 bases. The CDR3 has 17 amino acids. The ends lost 2 bases at V and 0 bases at J; junction bases unmatched: 6. The germline V gene has CDR1 MNHEY and CDR2 SVGEGT. CDR3 sequence reads: CASSYPPLAASYNEQFF. DNA for the CDR3: TGTGCCAGCAGTTACCCCCCACTAGCGGCCTCCTACAATGAGCAGTTCTTC.

This clonotype was observed a few times. The rearrangement joins TRBV9 to TRBJ2-2, with D unclear. The V gene's germline CDR1 is SGDLS and CDR2 YYNGEE. Trimming took 3 bases from V and 5 from J, leaving 5 bases between them. This CDR3 comprises 12 residues. CDR3 in DNA: TGTGCCAGCAGCGGGAGTACCGGGGAGCTGTTTTTT. Translating gives CASSGSTGELFF.

The gene calls are TRBV9 and TRBJ1-2; no reliable D call. The CDR3 is made up of 13 amino acids. Germline V gene sequence: CDR1 SGDLS, CDR2 YYNGEE. V lost 4 bases to trimming and J lost 5 bases, with 12 bases between them. The chain's CDR3 is CASSPLEGYGYTF. The CDR3 coding sequence is TGTGCCAGCAGCCCCCTGGAAGGATATGGCTACACCTTC.

This clonotype was observed at least ten times. The V call is TRBV29-1, the J call TRBJ1-3, with no clear D. With 7 bases removed from V and 4 bases from J, the gap between germline ends came to 17 bases. The CDR3 totals 14 residues. Germline CDR1 is SQVTM and CDR2 is ANQGSEA. In nucleotides, the CDR3 is TGCAGCGCCTCGTTACATGGGCCCGGAAACACCATATATTTT. Its translation is CSASLHGPGNTIYF.